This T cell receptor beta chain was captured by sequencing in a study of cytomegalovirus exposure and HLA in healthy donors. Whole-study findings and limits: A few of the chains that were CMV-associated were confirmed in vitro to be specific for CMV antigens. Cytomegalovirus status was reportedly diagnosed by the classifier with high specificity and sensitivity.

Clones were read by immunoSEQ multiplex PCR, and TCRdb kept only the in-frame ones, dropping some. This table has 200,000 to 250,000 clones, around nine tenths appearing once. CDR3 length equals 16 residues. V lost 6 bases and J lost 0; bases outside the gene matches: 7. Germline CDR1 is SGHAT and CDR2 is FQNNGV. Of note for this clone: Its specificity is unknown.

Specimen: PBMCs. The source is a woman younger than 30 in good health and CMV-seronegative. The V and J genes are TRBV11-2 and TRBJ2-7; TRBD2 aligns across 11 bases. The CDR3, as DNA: TGTGCCAGCAGATCGACTAGCGGGACATACTCCTACGAGCAGTACTTC. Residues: CASRSTSGTYSYEQYF.